This paragraph covers one TCR beta chain sequence. This clone was picked up one time. It has no known antigen specificity. Base qualities are missing; no much larger clone stands one base away. Here V drops 5 bases and J drops 5 bases, and the junction holds 9 bases not matched to any gene. The CDR3 goes from the cysteine to the phenylalanine over 14 residues. Only the CDR3 part of the read is kept: 42 bases, read in frame from the first base. The germline V gene supplies CDR1 SGHTA and CDR2 FQGNSA. TCRbeta repertoires were sequenced from genomic DNA with the immunoSEQ hsTCRB assay version 4 in survey mode. Genomic DNA was diluted to 8 to 10 ng/uL, using up to roughly 1 ug per sample for TCRbeta sequencing. The study's own analysis went as follows. TCRbeta data analysis was done in ImmunoSeq Analyzer 3.0, and diversity was calculated on productive nucleotide rearrangements. The improved Chao index was used to estimate lower-bound TCR diversity, and the Gini coefficient was used to estimate clonality using the Immunarch R package. When different nucleotide rearrangements encoded the same CDR3beta amino acid sequence, each rearrangement was treated as a distinct clonotype. Differential abundance analysis identified TCRbeta sequences significantly enriched in antigen-responding cells relative to anti-CD3/anti-CD28-activated cells. GLIPH2 grouped TCRs by predicted peptide-MHC specificity, both within each participant and across combined participant data sets. Not all clones reach the TCRdb copy of this immuneACCESS table, which keeps in-frame sequences only. Checked studies attribute under half of the gap to unresolved V genes and leave the rest unexplained. For V, J and clone size, that table is used; D and trimming come from the DNA. For this sample there are more than 35,000 clones; roughly nine tenths appear just once. 1.8% of the sample rests with the top ten.

The sample's treatment or condition, from its label and the paper: suppressive antiretroviral therapy. As a nonspecific positive control representing the CD4+ T cell repertoire, cells were stimulated with anti-CD3/anti-CD28 magnetic beads. Sorting of responding CD4+ T cells was based on upregulation of both CD40 ligand and CD69. Participants were HIV-1-infected adults who started suppressive ART during chronic infection. Plasma HIV-1 RNA had been undetectable (below 50 copies/mL) in participants for at least 4 years. To be included, participants needed a CD4+ T cell count above 400 cells/uL and a positive CMV serology. Before stimulation, PBMCs were isolated using density centrifugation and depleted of CD8+ T cells. For around 17 hours, CD8-depleted PBMCs were stimulated with anti-CD28/CD49d costimulation, a CD40-blocking antibody, and enfuvirtide, which was added to prevent new infections. Cell sorting was performed on a Beckman Coulter MoFlo Legacy or XDP sorter, and dead cells were excluded with propidium iodide. Genomic DNA was extracted with the QIAamp DNA Mini Kit for samples above one million cells, otherwise with the Quick-DNA Microprep Kit.

The sample is drawn from a study of persistence of HIV-infected CD4 T cells (dated by TCRdb to 2018 to 2020). About the study as a whole: Participants had been on suppressive ART for a median of roughly 8 years. Apart from two participants who underwent leukapheresis at a single time point, peripheral blood samples of up to 180 mL were collected from participants at multiple time points. The study isolated CMV- and HIV-1 Gag-responding CD4+ T cells from ART-treated individuals to examine antigen-driven clonal expansion of HIV-1-infected cells. Anti-CD3/anti-CD28 stimulation activated a higher proportion of cells, with a lower memory fraction, than antigen stimulation. The clonality of all cells in each sorted population was measured by TCRbeta sequencing, and the clonality of infected cells was measured by proviral sequencing. Cross-participant TCR cluster analysis included about eight participants for CMV and over five participants for Gag.

What the study reported, not specific to this receptor: Significantly lower TCRbeta richness was observed in CMV- and Gag-responding cells than in anti-CD3/anti-CD28-responding cells, and higher oligoclonality was observed in CMV-responding cells than in CD3/CD28-stimulated and Gag-responding cells. Enrichment of degenerate expanded CDR3beta sequences was found in antigen-responding cells, suggesting convergent selection of CD4+ responses to CMV and Gag. Within the same sorted populations, how oligoclonal the TCRs were correlated with how oligoclonal the proviruses were. Only a small number of individuals took part in the study, and only a limited range of antigens was tested. Bulk TCR analyses could not be limited to the rare CMV-responding cells that actually contained HIV-1 proviruses.

The chain was built from TRBV7-2 and TRBJ2-7, and 7 bases in between align with TRBD1. This TCR was sampled from an adult man with HIV who was CMV-seropositive. Material: CD4+ T cells sorted from PBMCs after approximately 19-hour stimulation, obtained from a patient who received antiretroviral therapy. Taken with the paper, the label for cell subset or site translates to: CD40L+CD69+ CD4 T cells responding to anti-CD3/anti-CD28 beads, representing the overall repertoire. The CDR3 here reads CASSGRDSRHEQYF. The DNA is as follows: TGTGCCAGCAGCGGCCGGGACAGTAGGCACGAGCAGTACTTC.